This T cell receptor (beta chain) came from a study of T cell repertoires in cytomegalovirus infection. Study conclusions and caveats: Ex vivo responses were dominated by HLA-C-restricted CMV-specific TCR beta clonotypes. CMV carriers having the relevant HLA were flagged by cumulative public TCR beta family frequency.

TCRdb called the reads again in MiXCR, with one record for every CDR3 protein. The data show hundreds of thousands of distinct CDR3 sequences, roughly 30% seen once. The CDR3 covers 14 residues. Trimming left V 4 bases short and J 0 bases short, with 10 bases between. Germline lookup yields CDR1 ENHRY and CDR2 SYGVKD. This clonotype was counted only a few times. Antigen unknown. The TCR was taken from a human donor in good health (CMV status not recorded). Some clones in this sample may be carry-over from other donors' samples. Sequenced material: cultured PBMCs, taken from culture after CMV antigen stimulation. The rearrangement uses TRBV10-3 and TRBJ2-7; D is perhaps TRBD2 (5 bases). This CDR3 is CAISASGVSYEQYF. In nucleotides, the CDR3 is TGTGCCATCAGTGCCAGCGGAGTCTCCTACGAGCAGTACTTC.